This T cell receptor (beta chain) emerged from a study of blood T cell repertoires in COVID-19. In the study overall: Sites across the United States, Italy and Spain contributed samples from acute and convalescent COVID-19. The analysed material was cDNA or gDNA that came from T cells, B-cell-depleted T cells, or PBMCs.

Per the original data handling: Using reference gene primer amplification, nucleated cell counts were estimated. TCRdb keeps only in-frame clones here, not all; method: immunoSEQ multiplex PCR. V and J calls and clone size are those listed in that table; D and trimming were worked out from the DNA. The repertoire holds about 200,000 clones, around 84% seen once, with about 5% in the top ten. The V and J ends lost 2 bases and 15 bases, in that order; junction bases with no gene match: 2. Germline lookup yields CDR1 MNHEY and CDR2 SVGEGT. CDR3 length: 11 amino acids. The receptor was isolated from a woman older than 75 with acute or convalescent COVID-19. The chain links TRBV6-2 or TRBV6-3 to TRBJ2-1; TRBD2 matches 9 bases. The sample comprised peripheral blood. CDR3 nucleotide sequence: TGTGCCAGCAGTTACGGGACTAGCCTGTTCTTC. Protein sequence: CASSYGTSLFF.